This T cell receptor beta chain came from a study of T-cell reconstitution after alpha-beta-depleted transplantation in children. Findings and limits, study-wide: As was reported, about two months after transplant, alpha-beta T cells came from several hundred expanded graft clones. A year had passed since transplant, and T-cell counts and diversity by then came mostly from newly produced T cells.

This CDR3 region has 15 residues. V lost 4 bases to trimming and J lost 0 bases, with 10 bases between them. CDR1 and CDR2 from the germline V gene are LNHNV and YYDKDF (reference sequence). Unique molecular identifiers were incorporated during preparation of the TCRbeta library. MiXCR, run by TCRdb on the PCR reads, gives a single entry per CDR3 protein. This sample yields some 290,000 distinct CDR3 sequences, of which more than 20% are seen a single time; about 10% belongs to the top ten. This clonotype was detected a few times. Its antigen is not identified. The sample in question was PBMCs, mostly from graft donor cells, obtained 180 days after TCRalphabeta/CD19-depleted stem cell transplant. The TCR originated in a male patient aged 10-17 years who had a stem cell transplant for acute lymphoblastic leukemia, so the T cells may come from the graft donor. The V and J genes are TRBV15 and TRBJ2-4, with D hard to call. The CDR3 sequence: CATSKTLLAKNIQYF. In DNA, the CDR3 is TGTGCCACCAGCAAAACCTTACTAGCCAAAAACATTCAGTACTTC.